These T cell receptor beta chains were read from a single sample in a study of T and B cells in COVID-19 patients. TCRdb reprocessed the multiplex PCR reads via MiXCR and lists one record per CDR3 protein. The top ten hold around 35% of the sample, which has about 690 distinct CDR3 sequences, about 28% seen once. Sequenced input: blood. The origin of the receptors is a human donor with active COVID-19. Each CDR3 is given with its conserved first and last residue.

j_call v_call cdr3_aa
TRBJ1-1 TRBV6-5 CASSKQGGGNTEAFF
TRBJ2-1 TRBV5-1 CASSGLVVGEQFF
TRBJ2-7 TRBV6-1 CASRLAGGPDEQYF
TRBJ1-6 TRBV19 CASREDRGNSPLHF
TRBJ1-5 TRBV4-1 CASSQDHNRDQPQHF
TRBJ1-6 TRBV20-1 CSARPGLGSPLHF
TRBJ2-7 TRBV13 CASRTDRGLSYEQYF
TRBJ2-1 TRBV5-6 CASRLGLAGGYEQFF
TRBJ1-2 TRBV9 CASSVASRTGGGYTF
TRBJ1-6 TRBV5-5 CASRTGVAGGIYSPLHF
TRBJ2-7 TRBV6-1 CASSEVASGRNYEQYF
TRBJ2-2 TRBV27 CASTFWRLRQSPGELFF
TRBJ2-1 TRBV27 CASRDSGRAHEQFF
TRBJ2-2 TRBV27 CASSYITGELFF
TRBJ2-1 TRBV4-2 CASSQAGLADYNEQFF
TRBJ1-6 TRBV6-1 CASSVPTNYNSPLHF
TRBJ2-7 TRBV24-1 CATSDGTSGYEQYF
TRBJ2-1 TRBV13 CASSVQLGNEQFF
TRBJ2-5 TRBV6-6 CASSYSTGGQETQYF
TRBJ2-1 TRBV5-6 CASRLGLAFEQFF
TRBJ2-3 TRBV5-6 CASRLGLAGENTDTQYF
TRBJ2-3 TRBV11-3 CASSSTPTDTQYF
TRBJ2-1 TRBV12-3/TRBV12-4 CASSSGTIGPFF
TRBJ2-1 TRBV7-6 CASSFTATQYNEQFF
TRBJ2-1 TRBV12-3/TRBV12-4 CASSPEYNEQFF
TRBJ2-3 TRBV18 CASSPIPGLARSTDTQYF